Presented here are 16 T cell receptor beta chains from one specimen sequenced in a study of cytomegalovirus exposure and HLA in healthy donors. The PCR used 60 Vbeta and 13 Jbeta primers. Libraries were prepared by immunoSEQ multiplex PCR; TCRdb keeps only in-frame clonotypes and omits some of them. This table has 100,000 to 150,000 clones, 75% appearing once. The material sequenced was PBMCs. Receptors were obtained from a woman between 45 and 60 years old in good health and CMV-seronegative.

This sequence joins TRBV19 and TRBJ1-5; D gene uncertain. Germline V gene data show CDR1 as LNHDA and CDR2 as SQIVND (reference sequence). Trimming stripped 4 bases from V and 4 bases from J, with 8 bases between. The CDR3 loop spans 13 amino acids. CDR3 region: CASSRGGNQPQHF. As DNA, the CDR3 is TGTGCCAGTAGTAGGGGAGGGAATCAGCCCCAGCATTTT.

This CDR3 reads CASSSTGANTEAFF. The CDR3 coding sequence is TGTGCCAGCAGCTCGACAGGGGCGAACACTGAAGCTTTCTTT. This chain connects TRBV11-3 to TRBJ1-1; 8 nucleotides line up with TRBD1. The J segment lost 1 base and the V segment lost 4 bases, leaving 2 bases of the junction unmatched. The CDR3 is made up of 14 amino acids. The germline gives CDR1 SGHNT, CDR2 YENEEA.

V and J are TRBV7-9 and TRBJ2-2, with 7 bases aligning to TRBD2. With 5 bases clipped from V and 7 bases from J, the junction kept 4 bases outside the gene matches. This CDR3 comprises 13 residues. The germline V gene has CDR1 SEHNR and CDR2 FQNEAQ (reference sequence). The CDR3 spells CASSTGLFGELFF. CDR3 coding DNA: TGTGCCAGCAGCACGGGACTATTCGGGGAGCTGTTTTTT. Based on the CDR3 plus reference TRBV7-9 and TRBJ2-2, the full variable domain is DTGVSQNPRHKITKRGQNVTFRCDPISEHNRLYWYRQTLGQGPEFLTYFQNEAQLEKSRLLSDRFSAERPKGSFSTLEIQRTEQGDSAMYLCASSTGLFGELFFGEGSRLTVL.

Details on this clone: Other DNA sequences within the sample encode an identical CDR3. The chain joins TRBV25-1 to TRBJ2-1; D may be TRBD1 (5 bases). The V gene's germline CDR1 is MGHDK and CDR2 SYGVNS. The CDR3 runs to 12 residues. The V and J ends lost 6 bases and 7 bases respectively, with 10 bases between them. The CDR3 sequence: CASRGPGNEQFF. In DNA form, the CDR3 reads TGTGCCAGCAGGGGCCCAGGGAATGAGCAGTTCTTC.

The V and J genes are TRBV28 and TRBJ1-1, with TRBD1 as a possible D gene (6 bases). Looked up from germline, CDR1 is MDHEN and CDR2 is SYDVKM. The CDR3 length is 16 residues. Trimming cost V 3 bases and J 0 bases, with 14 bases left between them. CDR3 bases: TGTGCCAGCAGTTTTCGTACAGGGTCGATGAACACTGAAGCTTTCTTT. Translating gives CASSFRTGSMNTEAFF. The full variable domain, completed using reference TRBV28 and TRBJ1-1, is DVKVTQSSRYLVKRTGEKVFLECVQDMDHENMFWYRQDPGLGLRLIYFSYDVKMKEKGDIPEGYSVSREKKERFSLILESASTNQTSMYLCASSFRTGSMNTEAFFGQGTRLTVV.

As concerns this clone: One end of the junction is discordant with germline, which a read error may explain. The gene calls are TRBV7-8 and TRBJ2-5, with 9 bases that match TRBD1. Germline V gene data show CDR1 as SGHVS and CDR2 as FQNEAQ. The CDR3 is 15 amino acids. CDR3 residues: CASSLGTGEQGTQYF. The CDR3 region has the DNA TGTGCCAGCAGCTTAGGGACAGGGGAGCAAGGGACCCAGTACTTC.

The CDR3 region has the DNA TGTGCCTGGATTCAGGTATCGAACACTGAAGCTTTCTTT. Translation gives CAWIQVSNTEAFF. V and J are TRBV30 and TRBJ1-1, with D uncertain. Germline V lookup: CDR1 GTSNPN, CDR2 SVGIG (reference sequence). Deletions cut 4 bases from V and 1 base from J, with 10 bases between. This CDR3 has 13 residues.

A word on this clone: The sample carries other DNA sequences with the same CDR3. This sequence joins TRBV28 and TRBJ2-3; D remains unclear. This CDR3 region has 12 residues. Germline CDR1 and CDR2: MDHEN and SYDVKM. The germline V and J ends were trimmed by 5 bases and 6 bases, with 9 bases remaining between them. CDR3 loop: CASSPLRDTQYF. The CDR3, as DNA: TGTGCCAGCAGTCCCCTCCGGGATACGCAGTATTTT. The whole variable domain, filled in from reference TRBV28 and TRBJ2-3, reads DVKVTQSSRYLVKRTGEKVFLECVQDMDHENMFWYRQDPGLGLRLIYFSYDVKMKEKGDIPEGYSVSREKKERFSLILESASTNQTSMYLCASSPLRDTQYFGPGTRLTVL.

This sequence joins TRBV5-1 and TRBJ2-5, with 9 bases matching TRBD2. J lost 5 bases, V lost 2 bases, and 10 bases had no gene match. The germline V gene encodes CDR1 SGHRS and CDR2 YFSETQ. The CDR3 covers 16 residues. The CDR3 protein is CASSLNLAGGLETQYF. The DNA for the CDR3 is TGCGCCAGCAGCTTAAATTTGGCGGGAGGGTTGGAGACCCAGTACTTC.

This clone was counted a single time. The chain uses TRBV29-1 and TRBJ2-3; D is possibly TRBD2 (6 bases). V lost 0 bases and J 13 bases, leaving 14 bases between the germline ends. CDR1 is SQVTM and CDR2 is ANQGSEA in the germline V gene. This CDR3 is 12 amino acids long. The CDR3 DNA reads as TGCAGCGTTGAAGAATCCGGGACTCACAAGTATTTT. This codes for CSVEESGTHKYF.

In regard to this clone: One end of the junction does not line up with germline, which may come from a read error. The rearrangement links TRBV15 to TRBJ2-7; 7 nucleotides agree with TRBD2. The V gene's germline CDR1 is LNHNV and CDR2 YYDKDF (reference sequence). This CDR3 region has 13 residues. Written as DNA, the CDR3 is TGTACCACCAGCAGAGGACTAGTCTACGAGCAGTACTTC. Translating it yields CTTSRGLVYEQYF.

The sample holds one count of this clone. DNA of the CDR3: TGTGCCAGCAGCAAAGCCGGGGGGAAAGAGACCCAGTACTTC. Protein product: CASSKAGGKETQYF. This chain joins TRBV21-1 and TRBJ2-5; the table calls TRBD2, which could not be checked here. TRBV21-1 is given as a pseudogene. The CDR3 is 14 residues long.

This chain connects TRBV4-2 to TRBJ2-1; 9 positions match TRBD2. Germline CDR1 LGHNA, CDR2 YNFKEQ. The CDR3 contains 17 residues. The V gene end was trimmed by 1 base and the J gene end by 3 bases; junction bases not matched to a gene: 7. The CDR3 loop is CASSQVTSGALYNEQFF. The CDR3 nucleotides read TGTGCCAGCAGCCAAGTGACTAGCGGAGCTCTCTACAATGAGCAGTTCTTC.

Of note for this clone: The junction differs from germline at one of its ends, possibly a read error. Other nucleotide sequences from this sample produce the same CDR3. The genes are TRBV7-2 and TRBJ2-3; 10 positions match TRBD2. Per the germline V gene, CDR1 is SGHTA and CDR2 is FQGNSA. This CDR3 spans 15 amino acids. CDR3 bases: TGTGCTAGCAGCTCCCTAGCGGGAGTATTAGATACGCAGTATTTT. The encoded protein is CASSSLAGVLDTQYF.

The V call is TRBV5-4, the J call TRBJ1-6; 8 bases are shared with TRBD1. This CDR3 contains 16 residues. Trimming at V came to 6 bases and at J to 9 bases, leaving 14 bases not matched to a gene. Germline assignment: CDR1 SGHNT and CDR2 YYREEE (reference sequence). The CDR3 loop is CASTPGRTGNSSPLHF. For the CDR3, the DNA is TGTGCCAGCACCCCGGGCAGGACAGGGAATTCTTCACCCCTCCACTTT.

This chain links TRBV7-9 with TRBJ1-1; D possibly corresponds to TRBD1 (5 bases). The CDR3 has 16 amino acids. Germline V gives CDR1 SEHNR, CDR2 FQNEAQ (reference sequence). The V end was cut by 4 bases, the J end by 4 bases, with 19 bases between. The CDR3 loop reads CASSSRPPGVGTEAFF. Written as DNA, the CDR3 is TGTGCCAGCAGCTCCCGTCCCCCGGGGGTGGGCACTGAAGCTTTCTTT.